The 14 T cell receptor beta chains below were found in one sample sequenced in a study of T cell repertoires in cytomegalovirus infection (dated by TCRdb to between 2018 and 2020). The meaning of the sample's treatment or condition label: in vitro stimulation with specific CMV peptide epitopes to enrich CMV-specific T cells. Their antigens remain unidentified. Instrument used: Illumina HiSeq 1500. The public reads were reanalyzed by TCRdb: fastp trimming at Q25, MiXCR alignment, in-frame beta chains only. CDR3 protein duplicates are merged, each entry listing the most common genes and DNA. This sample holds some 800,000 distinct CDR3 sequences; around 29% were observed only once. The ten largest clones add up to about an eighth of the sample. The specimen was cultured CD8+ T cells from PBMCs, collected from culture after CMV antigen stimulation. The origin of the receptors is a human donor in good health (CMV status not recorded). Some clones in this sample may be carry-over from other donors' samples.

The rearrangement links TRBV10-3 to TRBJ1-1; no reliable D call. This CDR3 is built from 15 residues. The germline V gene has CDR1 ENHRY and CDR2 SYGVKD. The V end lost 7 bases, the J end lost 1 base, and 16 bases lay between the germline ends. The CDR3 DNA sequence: TGTGCCATCACCCACGGAGGTACCCAGAACACTGAAGCTTTCTTT. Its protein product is CAITHGGTQNTEAFF.

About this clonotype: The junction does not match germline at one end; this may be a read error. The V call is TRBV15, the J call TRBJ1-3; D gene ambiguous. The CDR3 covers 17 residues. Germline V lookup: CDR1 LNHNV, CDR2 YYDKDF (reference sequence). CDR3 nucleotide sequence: TGTGCCACCAGCAGATCCCCCCGTACGGAGACTGGGAACACCATATATTTT. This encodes CATSRSPRTETGNTIYF.

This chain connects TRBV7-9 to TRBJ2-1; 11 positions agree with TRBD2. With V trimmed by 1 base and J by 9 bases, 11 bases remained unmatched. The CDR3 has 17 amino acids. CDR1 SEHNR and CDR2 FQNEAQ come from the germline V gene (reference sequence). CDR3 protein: CASSLEGTSGPQREQFF. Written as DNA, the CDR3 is TGTGCCAGCAGCTTAGAGGGGACTAGCGGCCCCCAGCGTGAGCAGTTCTTC.

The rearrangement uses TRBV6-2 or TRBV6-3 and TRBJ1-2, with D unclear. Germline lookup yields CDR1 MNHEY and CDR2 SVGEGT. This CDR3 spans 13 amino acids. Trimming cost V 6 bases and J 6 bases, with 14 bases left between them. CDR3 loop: CASRSSPLDGYTF. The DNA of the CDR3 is TGTGCCAGCAGAAGCTCCCCTCTGGATGGCTACACCTTC.

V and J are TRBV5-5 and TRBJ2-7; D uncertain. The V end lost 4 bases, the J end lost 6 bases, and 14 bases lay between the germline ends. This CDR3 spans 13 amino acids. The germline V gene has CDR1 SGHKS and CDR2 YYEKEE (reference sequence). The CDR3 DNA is TGTGCCAGCAGCAACGGACCTTTGGTCGAGCAGTACTTC. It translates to CASSNGPLVEQYF.

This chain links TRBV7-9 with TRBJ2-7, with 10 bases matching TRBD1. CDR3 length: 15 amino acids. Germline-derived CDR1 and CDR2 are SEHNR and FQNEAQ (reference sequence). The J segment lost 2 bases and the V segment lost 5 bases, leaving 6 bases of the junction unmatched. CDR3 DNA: TGTGCCAGCAGCCGGGACAGGGGTCTGGCCTACGAGCAGTACTTC. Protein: CASSRDRGLAYEQYF.

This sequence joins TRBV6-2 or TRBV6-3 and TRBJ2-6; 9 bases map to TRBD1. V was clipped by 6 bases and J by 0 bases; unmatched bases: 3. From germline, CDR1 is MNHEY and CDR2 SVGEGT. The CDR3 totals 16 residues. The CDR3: CASRRDRASGANVLTF. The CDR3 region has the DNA TGTGCCAGCAGAAGGGACAGGGCCTCTGGGGCCAACGTCCTGACTTTC.

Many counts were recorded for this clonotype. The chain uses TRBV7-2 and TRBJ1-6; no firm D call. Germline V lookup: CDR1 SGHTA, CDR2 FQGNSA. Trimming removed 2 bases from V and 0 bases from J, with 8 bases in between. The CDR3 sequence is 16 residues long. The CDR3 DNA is TGTGCCAGCAGCTTAAACATCCGCTCCTATAATTCACCCCTCCACTTT. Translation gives CASSLNIRSYNSPLHF.

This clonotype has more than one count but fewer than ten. The DNA for the CDR3 is TGTGCCAGCAGTGCCCGGACAGGAGAAGCTTTCTTT. This gives the protein CASSARTGEAFF. The chain couples TRBV27 to TRBJ1-1; 7 bases fit TRBD1. The CDR3 is 12 residues long. Germline values: CDR1 MNHEY, CDR2 SMNVEV (reference sequence). With V trimmed by 5 bases and J by 8 bases, 5 bases remained unmatched.

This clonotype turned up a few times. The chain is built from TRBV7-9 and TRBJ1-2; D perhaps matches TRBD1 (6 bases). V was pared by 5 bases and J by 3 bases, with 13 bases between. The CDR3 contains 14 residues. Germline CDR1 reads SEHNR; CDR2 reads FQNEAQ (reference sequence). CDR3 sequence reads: CASSAEGVYYGYTF. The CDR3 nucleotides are TGTGCCAGCAGCGCCGAGGGGGTCTACTATGGCTACACCTTC.

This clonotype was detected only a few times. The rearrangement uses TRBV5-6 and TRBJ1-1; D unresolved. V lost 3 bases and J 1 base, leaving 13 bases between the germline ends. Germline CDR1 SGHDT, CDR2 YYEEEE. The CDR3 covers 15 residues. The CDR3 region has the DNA TGTGCCAGCAGCTCCCCCCGACGGGAGAACACTGAAGCTTTCTTT. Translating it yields CASSSPRRENTEAFF. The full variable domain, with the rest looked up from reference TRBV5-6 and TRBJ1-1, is DAGVTQSPTHLIKTRGQQVTLRCSPKSGHDTVSWYQQALGQGPQFIFQYYEEEERQRGNFPDRFSGHQFPNYSSELNVNALLLGDSALYLCASSSPRRENTEAFFGQGTRLTVV.

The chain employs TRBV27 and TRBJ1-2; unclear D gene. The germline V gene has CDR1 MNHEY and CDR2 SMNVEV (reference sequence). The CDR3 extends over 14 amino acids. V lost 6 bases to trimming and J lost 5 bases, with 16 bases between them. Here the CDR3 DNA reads TGTGCCAGCAGCCCGACGAGGTATGGATATGGCTACACCTTC. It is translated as CASSPTRYGYGYTF.

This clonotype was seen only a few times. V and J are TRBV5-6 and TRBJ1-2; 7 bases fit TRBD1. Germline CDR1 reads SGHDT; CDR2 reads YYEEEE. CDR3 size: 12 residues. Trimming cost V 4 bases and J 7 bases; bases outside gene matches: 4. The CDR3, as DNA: TGTGCCAGCAGCCCCACAGGGGCTGGCTACACCTTC. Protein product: CASSPTGAGYTF.

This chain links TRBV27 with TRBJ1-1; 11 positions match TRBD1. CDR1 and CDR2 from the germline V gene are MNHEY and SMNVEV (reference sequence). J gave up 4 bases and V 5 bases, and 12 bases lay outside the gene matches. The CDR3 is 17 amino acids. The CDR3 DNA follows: TGTGCCAGCAGTCTGTGGACAGGGGGCCTTATGGGCACTGAAGCTTTCTTT. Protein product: CASSLWTGGLMGTEAFF.